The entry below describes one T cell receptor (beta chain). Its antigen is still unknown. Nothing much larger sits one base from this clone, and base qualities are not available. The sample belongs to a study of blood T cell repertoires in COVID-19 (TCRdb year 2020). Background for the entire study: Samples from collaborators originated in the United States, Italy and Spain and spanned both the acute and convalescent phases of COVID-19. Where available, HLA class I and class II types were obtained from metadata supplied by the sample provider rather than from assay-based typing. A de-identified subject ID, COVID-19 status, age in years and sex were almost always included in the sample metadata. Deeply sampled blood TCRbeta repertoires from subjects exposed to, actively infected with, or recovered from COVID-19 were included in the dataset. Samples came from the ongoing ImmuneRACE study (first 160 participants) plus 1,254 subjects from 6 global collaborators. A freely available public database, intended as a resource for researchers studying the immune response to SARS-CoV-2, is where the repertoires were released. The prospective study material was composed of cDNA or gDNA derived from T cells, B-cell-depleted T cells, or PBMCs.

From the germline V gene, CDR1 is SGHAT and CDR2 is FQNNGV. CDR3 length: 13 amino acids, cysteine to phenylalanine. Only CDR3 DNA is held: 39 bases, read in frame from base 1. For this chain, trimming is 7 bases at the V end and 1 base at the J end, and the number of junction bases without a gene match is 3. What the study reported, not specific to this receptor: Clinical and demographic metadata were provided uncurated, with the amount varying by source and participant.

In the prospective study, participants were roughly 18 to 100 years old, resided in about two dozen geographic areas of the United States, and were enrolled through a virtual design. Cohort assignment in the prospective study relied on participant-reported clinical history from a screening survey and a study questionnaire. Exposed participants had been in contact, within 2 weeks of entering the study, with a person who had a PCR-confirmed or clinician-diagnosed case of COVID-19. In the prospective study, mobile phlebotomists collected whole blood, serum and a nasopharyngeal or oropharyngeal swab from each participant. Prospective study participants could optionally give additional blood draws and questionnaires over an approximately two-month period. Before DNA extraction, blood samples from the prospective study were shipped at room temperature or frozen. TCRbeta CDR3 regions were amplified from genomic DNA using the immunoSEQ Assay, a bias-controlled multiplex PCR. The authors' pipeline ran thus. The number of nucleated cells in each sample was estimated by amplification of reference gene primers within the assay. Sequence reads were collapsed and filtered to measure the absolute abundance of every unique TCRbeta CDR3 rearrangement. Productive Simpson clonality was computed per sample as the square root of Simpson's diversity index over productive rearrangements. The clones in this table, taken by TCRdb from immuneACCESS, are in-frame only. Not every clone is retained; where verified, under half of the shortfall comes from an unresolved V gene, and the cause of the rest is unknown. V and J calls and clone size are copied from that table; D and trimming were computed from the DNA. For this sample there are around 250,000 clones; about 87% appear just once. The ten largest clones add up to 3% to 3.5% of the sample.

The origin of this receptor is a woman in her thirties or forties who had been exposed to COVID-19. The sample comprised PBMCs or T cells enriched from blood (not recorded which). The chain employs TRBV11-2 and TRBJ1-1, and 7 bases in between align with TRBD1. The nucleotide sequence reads TGTGCCAGCAAGGGGGCCGCGAACACTGAAGCTTTCTTT. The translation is CASKGAANTEAFF.